A single sample gave rise to the 30 T cell receptor beta chains below, sequenced in a study of circulating and synovial CD4+ cells in juvenile arthritis. The method was immunoSEQ multiplex PCR; TCRdb's version includes in-frame clones alone and lacks a portion of them. The sample gives around 18,000 clones, approximately 89% of which show up once; 0.73% is in the top ten. What was sequenced was CD4+ T cells from blood. These receptor sequences come from a human donor with juvenile idiopathic arthritis.

V usage is TRBV7-3 and J usage is TRBJ2-3; D perhaps matches TRBD2 (5 bases). The V gene lost 2 bases and the J gene lost 5 bases, with 17 bases spanning the gap. The germline gives CDR1 SGHTA, CDR2 FQGTGA. CDR3 size: 16 residues. CDR3 in amino acids: CASSLLGNAGGDTQYF. CDR3 in DNA: TGTGCCAGCAGCTTACTGGGCAACGCGGGCGGAGATACGCAGTATTTT.

This chain connects TRBV6-5 to TRBJ2-7; a weak D match, TRBD1 (5 bases). This CDR3 region has 14 residues. V lost 7 bases and J lost 0, with 13 bases in between. Germline V gene data show CDR1 as MNHEY and CDR2 as SVGAGI. The CDR3 nucleotides are TGTGCCAGCAAGACAGACCTTAGCTCCTACGAGCAGTACTTC. Amino acid sequence: CASKTDLSSYEQYF.

This clone was counted a single time. The chain is built from TRBV7-5 and TRBJ1-1. TRBV7-5 constitutes a pseudogene. The CDR3 has 13 amino acids. CDR3 in DNA: TGTCTACCACGATACCAACGGGTTACTGAAGCTTTCTTT. Its protein product is CLPRYQRVTEAFF.

The chain has TRBV9 and TRBJ1-3; possibly TRBD1 for D (5 bases). The CDR3 runs to 13 residues. Trimming shortened V by 4 bases and J by 8 bases, and 13 bases separated the two germline ends. The V gene's germline CDR1 is SGDLS and CDR2 YYNGEE. In DNA form, the CDR3 reads TGTGCCAGCAGCTTGAGGGGAGGGGACACCATATATTTT. The encoded protein is CASSLRGGDTIYF.

The chain employs TRBV28 and TRBJ2-5; tentatively, D is TRBD2 (6 bases). The CDR3 consists of 13 residues. V lost 6 bases and J 2 bases, leaving 10 bases between the germline ends. CDR1 is MDHEN, CDR2 SYDVKM, per germline. Here the CDR3 DNA reads TGTGCCAGCAGAAAAAGCGGGCAAGAGACCCAGTACTTC. Translation: CASRKSGQETQYF.

The chain has TRBV18 and TRBJ2-3; a weak D match, TRBD2 (5 bases). This CDR3 is 13 amino acids long. In germline, CDR1 is KGHSH, CDR2 LQKENI. Trimming left V 6 bases short and J 6 bases short, with 13 bases between. The CDR3 DNA sequence: TGTGCCAGCTCGGGCGGGCTGGCGGATACGCAGTATTTT. Its translation: CASSGGLADTQYF.

The chain employs TRBV28 and TRBJ2-2; 8 nucleotides match TRBD2. The CDR3 contains 18 residues. V gave up 6 bases and J gave up 0 bases; unmatched junction bases: 12. Germline CDR1 and CDR2: MDHEN and SYDVKM. CDR3 amino acids: CASRGASGGSANTGELFF. The CDR3 DNA reads as TGTGCCAGCAGGGGGGCCAGCGGGGGCTCCGCGAACACCGGGGAGCTGTTTTTT.

The rearrangement uses TRBV6-5 and TRBJ2-1; 10 nucleotides align to TRBD2. The J segment lost 6 bases and the V segment lost 2 bases, leaving 7 bases of the junction unmatched. This CDR3 is built from 16 residues. Germline loops: CDR1 MNHEY, CDR2 SVGAGI. CDR3: CASSYRSGGNGNEQFF. The CDR3 coding sequence is TGTGCCAGCAGTTACCGTAGCGGGGGGAATGGCAATGAGCAGTTCTTC.

The chain carries TRBV7-3 and TRBJ2-7; TRBD2 might be the D (6 bases). Germline CDR1 is SGHTA and CDR2 is FQGTGA. The CDR3 has 14 amino acids. V lost 5 bases, J lost 2 bases, and 13 bases lay in between. CDR3 sequence reads: CASSPHSGAYEQYF. DNA of the CDR3: TGTGCCAGCAGCCCCCACTCGGGAGCCTACGAGCAGTACTTC.

J is TRBJ2-1 and V is TRBV19; weak D call: TRBD1 (5 bases). CDR3 length: 14 amino acids. CDR1 LNHDA and CDR2 SQIVND come from the germline V gene (reference sequence). V was shortened by 4 bases and J by 9 bases, with 16 bases between the two germline ends. The CDR3 region has the DNA TGTGCCAGTAGTAGCTATAAAGGGGCGAGTGAGCAGTTCTTC. Translating it yields CASSSYKGASEQFF.

V and J are TRBV5-1 and TRBJ2-1; 13 bases match TRBD2. V was pared by 2 bases and J by 4 bases, with 15 bases of the junction left unmatched. CDR1 is SGHRS, CDR2 YFSETQ, per germline. The CDR3 extends over 20 amino acids. The CDR3, as DNA: TGCGCCAGCAGCTTCCGGTTGACTAGCGGGAGGCCCACCTCTTACAATGAGCAGTTCTTC. Protein product: CASSFRLTSGRPTSYNEQFF. Using reference TRBV5-1 and TRBJ2-1 for the parts outside the CDR3, the full variable domain is KAGVTQTPRYLIKTRGQQVTLSCSPISGHRSVSWYQQTPGQGLQFLFEYFSETQRNKGNFPGRFSGRQFSNSRSEMNVSTLELGDSALYLCASSFRLTSGRPTSYNEQFFGPGTRLTVL.

A note on this clone: Germline is not matched at one junction end, which may reflect a read error. This specimen includes other DNA sequences encoding the same CDR3. The V and J genes are TRBV11-2 and TRBJ1-6, with D possibly TRBD1 on 6 matching bases. The CDR3 is 17 residues long. Germline V lookup: CDR1 SGHAT, CDR2 FQNNGV. The CDR3 region has the DNA TGTGCCAGCAGCCGTGGCCAGGGGACTACCTATAATTCCCCCCTCCACTTT. Protein product: CASSRGQGTTYNSPLHF.

The rearrangement links TRBV27 to TRBJ2-4; 10 bases are a match to TRBD1. Germline V gene data show CDR1 as MNHEY and CDR2 as SMNVEV (reference sequence). The CDR3 contains 15 residues. Germline trimming cut 6 bases from V and 6 bases from J; bases unmatched to any gene: 8. The DNA for the CDR3 is TGTGCCAGCAGCCCAAAGACAGGGGGCGGAAACATTCAGTACTTC. Its translation is CASSPKTGGGNIQYF.

The rearrangement joins TRBV27 to TRBJ2-1; tentatively, D is TRBD2 (5 bases). Germline CDR1 is MNHEY and CDR2 is SMNVEV (reference sequence). CDR3 length: 14 residues. Trimming pared 8 bases from V and 0 bases from J, leaving 11 bases between. As DNA, the CDR3 is TGTGCCAGCTTGGACTCAAACTCCTACAATGAGCAGTTCTTC. This codes for CASLDSNSYNEQFF.

This clone was counted once. The V call is TRBV19, the J call TRBJ1-1; 7 nucleotides line up with TRBD1. The CDR3 is made up of 16 amino acids. The V gene's germline CDR1 is LNHDA and CDR2 SQIVND (reference sequence). J was trimmed by 4 bases and V by 5 bases; bases with no gene match: 13. CDR3 region: CASSPRTGGVGTEAFF. The CDR3 bases are TGTGCCAGTAGTCCCCGGACAGGCGGGGTAGGCACTGAAGCTTTCTTT.

Here the CDR3 DNA reads TGTGCCAGCACGTGGGGCGGGGGCACAGATACGCAGTATTTT. Its protein product is CASTWGGGTDTQYF. J is TRBJ2-3 and V is TRBV2, with D perhaps matching TRBD2 (6 bases). Trimming shortened V by 7 bases and J by 1 base, and 12 bases separated the two germline ends. CDR3 length: 14 amino acids. Germline loops: CDR1 SNHLY, CDR2 FYNNEI.

In the case of this clone: The sample contains more than one DNA sequence encoding this CDR3. The chain uses TRBV7-9 and TRBJ2-7; 8 bases match TRBD2. Trimming took 3 bases from V and 2 from J; bases not matched to a gene: 3. From germline, CDR1 is SEHNR and CDR2 FQNEAQ (reference sequence). This CDR3 spans 14 amino acids. The CDR3 sequence is CASSFTSGPYEQYF. CDR3 coding DNA: TGTGCCAGCAGCTTCACTAGCGGACCCTACGAGCAGTACTTC.

V usage is TRBV7-8 and J usage is TRBJ1-1; possibly TRBD1 for D (6 bases). The CDR3 runs 13 residues. Trimming stripped 3 bases from V and 3 bases from J, with 8 bases between. Germline loops: CDR1 SGHVS, CDR2 FQNEAQ. CDR3 in amino acids: CASSFNRDTEAFF. As DNA, the CDR3 is TGTGCCAGCAGCTTCAACAGGGACACTGAAGCTTTCTTT.

The chain joins TRBV18 to TRBJ2-7; maybe TRBD1 (6 bases). The V end was cut by 3 bases, the J end by 3 bases, with 21 bases between. Germline lookup yields CDR1 KGHSH and CDR2 LQKENI. The CDR3 length is 17 residues. CDR3 sequence reads: CASSPTGPGRGSYEQYF. CDR3 coding DNA: TGTGCCAGCTCACCGACCGGTCCTGGCAGGGGCAGCTACGAGCAGTACTTC.

The V call is TRBV7-9, the J call TRBJ2-1; 7 bases are shared with TRBD2. This CDR3 comprises 13 residues. Germline V gene sequence: CDR1 SEHNR, CDR2 FQNEAQ (reference sequence). The trim removed 4 bases at V and 10 bases at J, leaving 7 bases unmatched. The CDR3 nucleotides are TGTGCCAGCAGCTCGACCGGGACTAACGAGCAGTTCTTC. It encodes CASSSTGTNEQFF.

V usage is TRBV5-1 and J usage is TRBJ2-1; D unclear. Trimming shortened V by 3 bases and J by 0 bases, and 13 bases separated the two germline ends. This CDR3 has 16 residues. Germline V gene data show CDR1 as SGHRS and CDR2 as YFSETQ. The CDR3 DNA sequence: TGCGCCAGCAGCTCCTACTTTATAAGCTCCTACAATGAGCAGTTCTTC. This codes for CASSSYFISSYNEQFF.

The chain links TRBV7-9 to TRBJ1-1; unclear D gene. V lost 1 base and J lost 0, with 3 bases in between. Germline CDR1 reads SEHNR; CDR2 reads FQNEAQ (reference sequence). The CDR3 consists of 13 residues. The CDR3 DNA is TGTGCCAGCAGCTTAGACATGAACACTGAAGCTTTCTTT. It specifies CASSLDMNTEAFF.

With regard to this clone: This CDR3 is missing its conserved last phenylalanine or tryptophan, likely due to a read error. The DNA is omitted, as the CDR3 cannot be located on it reliably, and the CDR3 follows TCRdb's listing. The genes are TRBV18 and TRBJ2-7; the tabulated D call, TRBD1, remains unverified against the DNA. The germline V gene has CDR1 KGHSH and CDR2 LQKENI. Termini included, the CDR3 measures 12 amino acids. The CDR3 is CASSPEGQIFFI.

This clone was seen only once. The chain uses TRBV11-2 and TRBJ2-7; D is perhaps TRBD1 (6 bases). The CDR3 is 15 residues long. Between the trimmed V and J ends, which lost 2 bases and 4 bases, there was a span of 15 bases. Germline CDR1 reads SGHAT; CDR2 reads FQNNGV. DNA of the CDR3: TGTGCCAGCAGCTTAATCCCAGGGGCACCTTACGAGCAGTACTTC. Its protein product is CASSLIPGAPYEQYF.

The V call is TRBV29-1, the J call TRBJ1-1, with no clear D. The V gene lost 6 bases and the J gene lost 3 bases, with 11 bases spanning the gap. Germline lookup yields CDR1 SQVTM and CDR2 ANQGSEA. CDR3 length: 12 amino acids. CDR3 region: CSVQPGYTEAFF. The CDR3 DNA reads as TGCAGCGTCCAACCGGGGTACACTGAAGCTTTCTTT.

V is TRBV7-9 and J is TRBJ2-2; 8 bases are shared with TRBD2. CDR1 is SEHNR and CDR2 is FQNEAQ in the germline V gene (reference sequence). The CDR3 runs 19 residues. V lost 5 bases to trimming and J lost 3 bases; unmatched junction nucleotides: 17. CDR3 DNA sequence: TGTGCCAGCAGCAAAACCGGGACTAGGGGAGGGGGGTACACCGGGGAGCTGTTTTTT. Protein product: CASSKTGTRGGGYTGELFF.

This clone was seen a handful of times. The V and J genes are TRBV19 and TRBJ1-2; tentatively, D is TRBD1 (6 bases). CDR1 LNHDA and CDR2 SQIVND come from the germline V gene (reference sequence). The CDR3 is 15 amino acids. V lost 4 bases and J lost 4, with 16 bases in between. CDR3 sequence: CASSTQGQPAYGYTF. The CDR3 DNA sequence: TGTGCCAGTAGTACTCAAGGACAGCCCGCCTATGGCTACACCTTC.

The chain uses TRBV30 and TRBJ1-2, with D possibly being TRBD1 (6 bases). The CDR3 is made up of 12 amino acids. With 0 bases removed from V and 5 bases from J, the gap between germline ends came to 7 bases. Germline V gene data show CDR1 as GTSNPN and CDR2 as SVGIG (reference sequence). CDR3 sequence: CAWSVQGYGYTF. CDR3 nucleotides: TGTGCCTGGAGTGTACAGGGATATGGCTACACCTTC.

This chain joins TRBV10-3 and TRBJ2-6; 11 bases fit TRBD1. Germline V gene sequence: CDR1 ENHRY, CDR2 SYGVKD. After removal of 1 base from V and 2 bases from J, the junction contained 7 bases not matched to a gene. CDR3 length: 19 amino acids. In DNA form, the CDR3 reads TGTGCCATCAGTGAGTATGGGACAGGGGGATCTGCTGGGGCCAACGTCCTGACTTTC. This encodes CAISEYGTGGSAGANVLTF.

The CDR3 DNA is TGTGCCAGCAGTCCATCGTTAGCGGGGGGGCAAGAGACCCAGTACTTC. Translation gives CASSPSLAGGQETQYF. The genes are TRBV7-2 and TRBJ2-5; TRBD2 matches at 11 bases. Per the germline V gene, CDR1 is SGHTA and CDR2 is FQGNSA. V shed 6 bases and J 2 bases; nucleotides not matched to a gene: 8. The CDR3 contains 16 residues.